Each of the 29 T cell receptor beta chains below was sequenced from the same sample in a study of T cell repertoires in aging, cancer and after chemotherapy. The template was genomic DNA from peripheral blood, not RNA. Rearranged V-D-J TRB sequences were amplified with a mixed TRB-A/B primer pool. TCRdb redid the calling of the multiplex PCR reads with MiXCR, one entry per CDR3 protein. This table holds about 4,700 distinct CDR3 sequences, roughly two fifths found once. Material: blood. The receptors derive from a human donor with a blood cancer.

This clonotype was observed a handful of times. This CDR3 is CASSEGLATDTQYF. DNA of the CDR3: TGTGCCAGCAGTGAGGGACTAGCCACAGATACGCAGTATTTT. This chain uses TRBV27 with TRBJ2-3; 9 bases map to TRBD2. The CDR3 consists of 14 residues. V gave up 5 bases and J gave up 2 bases; unmatched junction bases: 2. CDR1 is MNHEY and CDR2 is SMNVEV in the germline V gene (reference sequence).

By proportion, this clonotype is medium-sized. The chain couples TRBV6-6 to TRBJ2-2, with TRBD1 matching 7 bases. The CDR3 is 14 amino acids. Looked up from germline, CDR1 is MNHNY and CDR2 is SVGAGI (reference sequence). After removal of 5 bases from V and 7 bases from J, the junction contained 7 bases not matched to a gene. The CDR3 DNA reads as TGTGCCAGCAGTAGGACAGGTGGAAACGGGGAGCTGTTTTTT. As protein: CASSRTGGNGELFF.

This chain uses TRBV13 with TRBJ1-1; D is ambiguous. The CDR3 has 13 residues. V lost 5 bases, J lost 2 bases, and 9 bases lay in between. Germline V gene data show CDR1 as PRHDT and CDR2 as FYEKMQ (reference sequence). The CDR3 DNA follows: TGTGCCAGCAGCATCAGGCTTAACACTGAAGCTTTCTTT. It is translated as CASSIRLNTEAFF.

The J gene is TRBJ2-2, the V gene TRBV5-4; D is unresolved. Trimming shortened V by 5 bases and J by 5 bases, and 13 bases separated the two germline ends. The CDR3 runs 14 residues. CDR1 is SGHNT, CDR2 YYREEE, per germline (reference sequence). As DNA, the CDR3 is TGTGCCAGCAGATACGGCGAAAGAACCGGGGAGCTGTTTTTT. Amino acids: CASRYGERTGELFF.

This clonotype was observed a few times. The gene calls are TRBV24-1 and TRBJ2-2; unclear D gene. Between the trimmed V and J ends, which lost 9 bases and 0 bases, there was a span of 7 bases. This CDR3 is built from 13 residues. Per the germline V gene, CDR1 is KGHDR and CDR2 is SFDVKD. The DNA of the CDR3 is TGTGCCACCCAGGCAGCGAACACCGGGGAGCTGTTTTTT. Amino acid sequence: CATQAANTGELFF.

Within the sample, this clonotype is large. This chain links TRBV19 with TRBJ2-2; D perhaps matches TRBD2 (6 bases). The CDR3 is 15 residues long. From germline, CDR1 is LNHDA and CDR2 SQIVND (reference sequence). V lost 0 bases and J lost 1, with 6 bases in between. CDR3 nucleotides: TGTGCCAGTAGTATAGACGGGAGGAACACCGGGGAGCTGTTTTTT. This gives the protein CASSIDGRNTGELFF.

By sample fraction, this clonotype is large. This rearrangement joins TRBV29-1 to TRBJ2-2; 7 nucleotides agree with TRBD1. V was clipped by 7 bases and J by 6 bases; unmatched bases: 8. This CDR3 comprises 13 residues. CDR1 SQVTM and CDR2 ANQGSEA come from the germline V gene. The CDR3 DNA reads as TGCAGCGCTCTTCAACAGGGGCCCGGGGAGCTGTTTTTT. It is translated as CSALQQGPGELFF.

The J gene is TRBJ2-3, the V gene TRBV5-4; a weak D match, TRBD2 (7 bases). CDR1 and CDR2 (germline): SGHNT, YYREEE (reference sequence). The CDR3 sequence is 16 residues long. V lost 4 bases to trimming and J lost 0 bases, with 15 bases between them. This CDR3 reads CASSRGGGSSTDTQYF. DNA for the CDR3: TGTGCCAGCAGCCGAGGGGGGGGATCTAGCACAGATACGCAGTATTTT.

The chain has TRBV7-4 and TRBJ2-1; TRBD1 agrees at 7 bases. Germline V CDR1 and CDR2: SGHVT, SQSDAQ. The trim removed 0 bases at V and 7 bases at J, leaving 9 bases unmatched. CDR3 length: 16 residues. Written as DNA, the CDR3 is TGTGCCAGCAGCTTAGCCACCGGGACAGCATTGAATGAGCAGTTCTTC. Translated, it gives CASSLATGTALNEQFF.

The chain joins TRBV5-6 to TRBJ1-6; possible D gene TRBD1, 6 bases. The CDR3 covers 14 residues. CDR1 and CDR2 from the germline V gene are SGHDT and YYEEEE. V shed 5 bases and J shed 8 bases, with 14 bases lying between them. The CDR3 DNA reads as TGTGCCAGCAGTACCGCAGGGGTTGATTCACCCCTCCACTTT. Residues: CASSTAGVDSPLHF.

In its sample, this clonotype was seen a few times. V is TRBV5-5 and J is TRBJ1-6; D is unclear. The CDR3 has 15 residues. The germline gives CDR1 SGHKS, CDR2 YYEKEE (reference sequence). V lost 1 base and J lost 6, with 11 bases in between. CDR3 region: CASSLLGRSNSPLHF. CDR3 nucleotide sequence: TGTGCCAGCAGCTTGCTCGGCCGGTCTAATTCACCCCTCCACTTT.

The V call is TRBV18, the J call TRBJ1-6, with 8 bases fitting TRBD1. Germline V gene sequence: CDR1 KGHSH, CDR2 LQKENI. V shed 3 bases, J shed 6 bases, and the junction held 4 bases outside the gene matches. This CDR3 has 15 residues. The CDR3 DNA sequence: TGTGCCAGCTCACCGCTAGACAGGGGTAATTCACCCCTCCACTTT. As protein: CASSPLDRGNSPLHF.

Here the CDR3 reads CASNSDRLDTQYF. The CDR3 coding sequence is TGTGCCAGCAATTCCGACAGGTTGGATACGCAGTATTTT. J is TRBJ2-3 and V is TRBV12-3 or TRBV12-4, with D maybe TRBD1 (6 bases). The CDR3 spans 13 residues. Trimming stripped 7 bases from V and 6 bases from J, with 14 bases between.

In this sample, this clonotype turned up once. This chain joins TRBV5-1 and TRBJ2-2, with 10 positions matching TRBD2. This CDR3 comprises 16 residues. The J segment lost 7 bases and the V segment lost 0 bases, leaving 6 bases of the junction unmatched. Germline V lookup: CDR1 SGHRS, CDR2 YFSETQ. This CDR3 reads CASSLVVAGGGGELFF. In nucleotides, the CDR3 is TGCGCCAGCAGCTTGGTGGTAGCGGGAGGCGGCGGGGAGCTGTTTTTT.

As regards this clonotype: A read error is possible here, since a much larger clone lies one base away. The chain uses TRBV6-1 and TRBJ2-1; D is perhaps TRBD1 or TRBD2 (6 bases each). The CDR3 sequence is 13 residues long. Per germline, CDR1 MNHNS and CDR2 SASEGT. CDR3 nucleotide sequence: TGTGCCAGCATTCTACCGGGGGACAATAAGCAGTTCTTC. Amino acid sequence: CASILPGDNKQFF.

This clonotype was counted a few times. The V and J genes are TRBV6-6 and TRBJ2-3, with 8 bases fitting TRBD2. The trim removed 0 bases at V and 0 bases at J, leaving 8 bases unmatched. Germline V lookup: CDR1 MNHNY, CDR2 SVGAGI (reference sequence). The CDR3 length is 18 residues. The CDR3 is CASSYSPTSVKSTDTQYF. Written as DNA, the CDR3 is TGTGCCAGCAGTTACTCGCCGACTAGCGTCAAGAGCACAGATACGCAGTATTTT.

CDR3: CASSIDKLRDRISNTEAFF. CDR3 nucleotides: TGTGCCAGTAGTATAGATAAGCTCCGGGACAGAATATCGAACACTGAAGCTTTCTTT. J is TRBJ1-1 and V is TRBV19, with TRBD1 identical over 7 bases. Germline values: CDR1 LNHDA, CDR2 SQIVND (reference sequence). The length of the CDR3 is 19 residues. J was trimmed by 1 base and V by 0 bases; bases with no gene match: 14.

This clonotype is judged large. The chain is built from TRBV29-1 and TRBJ2-1; TRBD2 matches at 14 bases. This CDR3 spans 13 amino acids. Germline CDR1 is SQVTM and CDR2 is ANQGSEA. J was trimmed by 10 bases and V by 5 bases; bases with no gene match: 4. The CDR3 here is CSVLGLAGAEQFF. The CDR3 DNA reads as TGCAGCGTTCTGGGACTAGCGGGAGCGGAGCAGTTCTTC.

Worth noting for this clonotype: This clone may be a read error of a much larger clone one base away. This is likely a read error, given that the CDR3 carries no conserved phenylalanine or tryptophan at its end. This sequence joins TRBV29-1 and TRBJ1-2; D is perhaps TRBD1 (6 bases). The CDR3 runs to 13 residues. Germline loops: CDR1 SQVTM, CDR2 ANQGSEA. Trimming cost V 7 bases and J 2 bases, with 14 bases left between them. The CDR3 loop is CSAILQGNYGYTV. The DNA of the CDR3 is TGCAGCGCCATTCTACAGGGCAACTATGGCTACACCGTC.

This clonotype was seen only a few times. The chain carries TRBV30 and TRBJ1-2, with a weak D call TRBD1 (5 bases). V was trimmed by 1 base and J by 8 bases, leaving 8 bases between them. The length of the CDR3 is 11 residues. CDR1 GTSNPN and CDR2 SVGIG come from the germline V gene (reference sequence). The CDR3 here is CAWSGRGGYTF. Here the CDR3 DNA reads TGTGCCTGGAGTGGAAGGGGCGGCTACACCTTC.

J is TRBJ2-1 and V is TRBV27; 8 positions match TRBD2. Germline V gene lookup returns CDR1 MNHEY and CDR2 SMNVEV (reference sequence). Trimming took 1 base from V and 5 from J; bases not matched to a gene: 13. The CDR3 contains 18 residues. CDR3 protein: CASSLWAWTSRRDNEQFF. Written as DNA, the CDR3 is TGTGCCAGCAGTTTATGGGCATGGACTAGCCGGAGGGACAATGAGCAGTTCTTC.

V and J are TRBV7-9 and TRBJ2-5; 13 bases map to TRBD2. V shed 3 bases, J shed 3 bases, and the junction held 1 base outside the gene matches. Germline V gene data show CDR1 as SEHNR and CDR2 as FQNEAQ (reference sequence). The CDR3 runs 15 residues. CDR3 protein: CASSLGLAGKETQYF. DNA of the CDR3: TGTGCCAGCAGCTTGGGACTAGCGGGAAAAGAGACCCAGTACTTC.

The V call is TRBV27, the J call TRBJ2-5; D remains unclear. The CDR3 runs 13 residues. V lost 8 bases, J lost 5 bases, and 15 bases lay in between. CDR1 MNHEY and CDR2 SMNVEV come from the germline V gene (reference sequence). The CDR3 DNA follows: TGTGCCAGCTCCACCCGACGAGGCGAGACCCAGTACTTC. This gives the protein CASSTRRGETQYF.

The rearrangement links TRBV6-1 to TRBJ2-3; tentatively, D is TRBD2 (6 bases). The CDR3 totals 14 residues. Germline-derived CDR1 and CDR2 are MNHNS and SASEGT. V was cut by 10 bases and J by 4 bases, with 18 bases left in between. The DNA for the CDR3 is TGTGCCACCCAATGGGGACTCTTGGCAGATACGCAGTATTTT. It yields the protein CATQWGLLADTQYF.

V gene TRBV5-4 combines with J gene TRBJ2-7; 8 bases agree with TRBD2. There are 15 residues in the CDR3. The trim removed 1 base at V and 5 bases at J, leaving 8 bases unmatched. Germline V CDR1 and CDR2: SGHNT, YYREEE (reference sequence). CDR3 in DNA: TGTGCCAGCAGCTTGAGGACTAGCTGGATAAACGAGCAGTACTTC. Its protein is CASSLRTSWINEQYF.

The rearrangement uses TRBV6-6 and TRBJ1-5, with 11 bases lining up with TRBD1. This CDR3 contains 14 residues. The V and J ends lost 7 bases and 6 bases, in that order; junction bases with no gene match: 5. CDR1 is MNHNY, CDR2 SVGAGI, per germline (reference sequence). The CDR3 sequence: CASIMGTGGQPQHF. The CDR3 nucleotides read TGTGCCAGCATCATGGGGACAGGGGGTCAGCCCCAGCATTTT.

This CDR3 reads CASSLDPLNTEAFF. CDR3 DNA sequence: TGTGCCAGCAGCTTAGACCCCCTTAACACTGAAGCTTTCTTT. This chain links TRBV11-2 with TRBJ1-1; D gene ambiguous. Looked up from germline, CDR1 is SGHAT and CDR2 is FQNNGV. This CDR3 is built from 14 residues. Trimming left V 0 bases short and J 2 bases short, with 7 bases between.

The table lists this clonotype with a few counts. The V gene is TRBV7-9, the J gene TRBJ2-3; D unresolved. Trimming took off 0 bases at V and 3 bases at J, with 4 bases between the two ends. This CDR3 contains 13 residues. The germline gives CDR1 SEHNR, CDR2 FQNEAQ (reference sequence). The CDR3 loop is CASSLARTDTQYF. The CDR3 DNA is TGTGCCAGCAGCTTAGCGAGGACAGATACGCAGTATTTT.

In its sample, this clonotype was seen a few times. The chain joins TRBV6-5 to TRBJ2-3; D remains ambiguous. Looked up from germline, CDR1 is MNHEY and CDR2 is SVGAGI. This CDR3 spans 13 amino acids. V dropped 6 bases and J dropped 6 bases, with 13 bases sitting between them. The CDR3 region is CASSLAWLDTQYF. The DNA of the CDR3 is TGTGCCAGCAGCCTGGCCTGGTTGGATACGCAGTATTTT.